This is a list of T cell receptor beta chains from one sample in a study of T cell repertoires in cytomegalovirus infection. In TCRdb, the reads were re-called with MiXCR into one record per CDR3 protein. The table lists some 100,000 distinct CDR3 sequences, 23% of them singletons. The sample taken for sequencing was CD8+ T cells from PBMCs. The receptor source for this set is a human donor in good health (CMV status not recorded). Some clones in this sample may be carry-over from other donors' samples. Each CDR3 is given with its conserved first and last residue. D genes are given only for firm matches. Rows may omit the clone size; those that give it use once, few, many or a size class.

d_call | j_call | v_call | clone_size | cdr3_aa | cdr3_nt
TRBD2 | TRBJ2-3 | TRBV7-3 | NA | CASTLSGGGADTQYF | TGTGCCAGCACCTTAAGTGGCGGGGGGGCCGACACGCAGTATTTT
TRBD2 | TRBJ2-1 | TRBV19 | few | CASSPGLAGVDYNEQFF | TGTGCCAGTAGCCCGGGACTAGCGGGAGTTGATTACAATGAGCAGTTCTTC
TRBD1 | TRBJ2-1 | TRBV19 | NA | CASSTGTGSLNEQFF | TGTGCCAGTAGCACCGGGACAGGGTCCCTCAATGAGCAGTTCTTC
NA | TRBJ1-2 | TRBV7-4 | many | CASSLIFTGRTNYGYTF | TGTGCCAGCAGCTTAATATTCACGGGCAGAACTAACTATGGCTACACCTTC
TRBD1 | TRBJ1-1 | TRBV20-1 | NA | CSAYRGANAEAFF | TGCAGTGCTTACAGGGGGGCTAATGCTGAAGCTTTCTTT
NA | TRBJ2-1 | TRBV5-1 | NA | CASSASRDNEQFF | TGCGCCAGCAGCGCGAGCAGGGACAATGAGCAGTTCTTC
NA | TRBJ2-2 | TRBV4-2 | NA | CASSQEQANGELFF | TGTGCCAGCAGCCAGGAACAGGCAAACGGGGAGCTGTTTTTT
NA | TRBJ1-1 | TRBV25-1 | few | CASSEWQQNTEAFF | TGTGCCAGCAGTGAATGGCAGCAGAACACTGAAGCTTTCTTT
NA | TRBJ2-3 | TRBV7-8 | many | CASSLESDSTDTQYF | TGTGCCAGCAGCTTAGAAAGTGACTCCACAGATACGCAGTATTTT
TRBD1 | TRBJ2-6 | TRBV7-3 | few | CASSPGTGASSGANVLTF | TGTGCCAGCAGCCCTGGGACAGGTGCCTCCTCTGGGGCCAACGTCCTGACTTTC
NA | TRBJ1-1 | TRBV7-2 | many | CASPGFGLMNTEAFF | TGTGCCAGCCCAGGTTTCGGCCTCATGAACACTGAAGCTTTCTTT
NA | TRBJ1-2 | TRBV7-2 | many | CASSLVGGQDYGYTF | TGTGCCAGCAGCTTAGTGGGGGGGCAAGACTATGGCTACACCTTC
NA | TRBJ2-4 | TRBV20-1 | NA | CSASPEAKNIQYF | TGCAGTGCTTCTCCAGAGGCCAAAAACATTCAGTACTTC
TRBD1 | TRBJ1-1 | TRBV30 | many | CAWTGGSWNTEAFF | TGTGCCTGGACAGGGGGCAGTTGGAACACTGAAGCTTTCTTT
NA | TRBJ2-7 | TRBV29-1 | NA | CSVVGGQAYEQYF | TGCAGCGTTGTGGGGGGGCAAGCCTACGAGCAGTACTTC
NA | TRBJ2-7 | TRBV7-9 | few | CASSFVTSTSYEQYF | TGTGCCAGCAGCTTCGTCACTAGTACTTCCTACGAGCAGTACTTC
NA | TRBJ1-2 | TRBV28 | NA | CASSIGALGYTF | TGTGCCAGCAGCATCGGGGCCCTCGGCTACACCTTC
NA | TRBJ2-1 | TRBV7-9 | few | CASSPAWTQRNEQFF | TGTGCCAGCAGCCCCGCCTGGACCCAAAGGAATGAGCAGTTCTTC
TRBD1 | TRBJ2-2 | TRBV5-3 | NA | CASTPGDRVNTGELFF | TGTGCCAGCACCCCGGGCGACAGGGTAAACACCGGGGAGCTGTTTTTT
TRBD1 | TRBJ2-7 | TRBV4-3 | few | CASSPRGEGTGGSEQYF | TGCGCCAGCAGCCCTCGTGGGGAAGGGACAGGGGGCAGCGAGCAGTACTTC
NA | TRBJ1-5 | TRBV7-2 | many | CASSLEVDGNQPQHF | TGTGCCAGCAGCTTAGAGGTGGACGGCAATCAGCCCCAGCATTTT
NA | TRBJ1-1 | TRBV2 | few | CASSERDTRRTEAFF | TGTGCCAGCAGTGAACGGGACACCCGAAGGACTGAAGCTTTCTTT
TRBD2 | TRBJ2-2 | TRBV7-9 | few | CASSLGGDADTGELFF | TGTGCCAGCAGCTTGGGGGGGGATGCGGACACCGGGGAGCTGTTTTTT
NA | TRBJ1-2 | TRBV20-1 | few | CSARDIGVHGYTF | TGCAGTGCTAGAGATATAGGGGTACACGGCTACACCTTC
NA | TRBJ2-7 | TRBV11-3 | few | CASSLSGLSYEQYF | TGTGCCAGCAGCCTCTCAGGCCTGAGCTACGAGCAGTACTTC
NA | TRBJ2-6 | TRBV7-3 | many | CASMQGSGANVLTF | TGTGCCAGCATGCAGGGCTCTGGGGCCAACGTCCTGACTTTC